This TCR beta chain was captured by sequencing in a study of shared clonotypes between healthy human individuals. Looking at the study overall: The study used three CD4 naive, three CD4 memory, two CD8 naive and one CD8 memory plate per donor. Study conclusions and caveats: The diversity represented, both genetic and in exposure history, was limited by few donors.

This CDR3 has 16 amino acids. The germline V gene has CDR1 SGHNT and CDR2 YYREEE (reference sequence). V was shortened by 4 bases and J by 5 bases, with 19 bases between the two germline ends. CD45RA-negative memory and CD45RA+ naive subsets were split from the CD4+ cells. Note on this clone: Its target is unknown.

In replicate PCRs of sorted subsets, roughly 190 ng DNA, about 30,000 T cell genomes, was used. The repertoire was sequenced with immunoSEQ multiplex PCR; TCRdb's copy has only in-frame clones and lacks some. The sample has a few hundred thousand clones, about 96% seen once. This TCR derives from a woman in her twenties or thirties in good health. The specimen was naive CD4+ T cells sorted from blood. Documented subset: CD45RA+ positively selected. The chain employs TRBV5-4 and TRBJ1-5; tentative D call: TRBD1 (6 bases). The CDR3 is CASSPRRTENDQPQHF. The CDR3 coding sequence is TGTGCCAGCAGCCCTAGACGGACAGAGAACGATCAGCCCCAGCATTTT.